Below are 4 T cell receptor beta chains sequenced from a single sample in a study of identical twins. TCRdb redid the calling of the 5' RACE reads with MiXCR, one entry per CDR3 protein. The table records roughly 700,000 distinct CDR3 sequences, less than 10% of them present only once. These data are also associated with another study on yellow fever vaccine responses in identical twins.

The sequencing sample was made of PBMCs. The receptor set was obtained from a woman aged 18-29 years in good health.

Only a few counts were recorded for this clonotype. V and J are TRBV20-1 and TRBJ2-7; 10 bases agree with TRBD1. Germline CDR1 is DFQATT and CDR2 is SNEGSKA (reference sequence). Trimming at V came to 7 bases and at J to 5 bases, leaving 5 bases not matched to a gene. This CDR3 has 12 residues. CDR3 nucleotides: TGCAGTGTAGACAGGGGGCTAAACGAGCAGTACTTC. Residues: CSVDRGLNEQYF.

This clonotype was recorded a few times. The rearrangement joins TRBV4-3 to TRBJ2-7; 12 bases match TRBD2. The CDR3 runs to 18 residues. Germline lookup yields CDR1 LGHNA and CDR2 YSLEER. V lost 3 bases and J lost 6; bases outside the gene matches: 15. For the CDR3, the DNA is TGCGCCAGCAGCCAGAATCCACTAGCGGGAGGTGGTTCGGGCGAGCAGTACTTC. As protein: CASSQNPLAGGGSGEQYF.

In its sample, this clonotype was seen many times. The chain carries TRBV9 and TRBJ2-1, with 7 bases aligning to TRBD2. CDR3 length: 17 amino acids. Germline-derived CDR1 and CDR2 are SGDLS and YYNGEE. Trimming removed 0 bases from V and 3 bases from J; junction bases left unmatched: 9. For the CDR3, the DNA is TGTGCCAGCAGCGTAGGTTTCACTAGCGAGCTCTACAATGAGCAGTTCTTC. It is translated as CASSVGFTSELYNEQFF.

This clonotype came up a few times. This chain connects TRBV7-8 to TRBJ2-5; 10 bases match TRBD1. Germline V lookup: CDR1 SGHVS, CDR2 FQNEAQ. This CDR3 region has 16 residues. Unmatched junction bases numbered 5, after V lost 3 bases and J lost 1 base. The CDR3 reads CASSLTGGLLQETQYF. For the CDR3, the DNA is TGTGCCAGCAGCTTGACAGGGGGCCTACTCCAAGAGACCCAGTACTTC.